This TCR beta chain was observed in a study of Ad26.COV2.S vaccination and SARS-CoV-2 variants. Trimming took 3 bases from V and 3 from J, leaving 12 bases between them. This CDR3 is built from 14 residues. CDR1 SGDLS and CDR2 YYNGEE come from the germline V gene. Study-wide results and caveats: The placebo group had lower spike-specific TCR breadth than the vaccine recipients did.

Measured with immunoSEQ multiplex PCR; TCRdb has only the in-frame clones, and not every one. The data show about 350,000 clones, with roughly nine tenths seen just once and around 4% held by the top ten. Of note for this clone: Its antigen is unidentified.

The chain uses TRBV9 and TRBJ1-1, with D maybe TRBD1 (5 bases). The source of this sequence is a human donor who had recovered from COVID-19. The sequencing here drew on peripheral blood, taken after recovery from COVID-19. The CDR3 sequence is CASSERPRDTEAFF. As DNA, the CDR3 is TGTGCCAGCAGCGAGCGGCCCAGGGACACTGAAGCTTTCTTT.